These 22 T cell receptor beta chains came from one sample sequenced in a study of blood T cell repertoires in COVID-19. Assay: immunoSEQ multiplex PCR; the TCRdb copy retains only in-frame clones and omits some. This table holds roughly 260,000 clones, 75% to 90% found once. Sequencing was performed on PBMCs or T cells enriched from blood (not recorded which). Source of these receptors: a woman in her fifties or sixties who had recovered from COVID-19.

The chain has TRBV27 and TRBJ2-7; D might be TRBD1 (6 bases). Trimming shortened V by 7 bases and J by 3 bases, and 16 bases separated the two germline ends. CDR1 is MNHEY and CDR2 is SMNVEV in the germline V gene (reference sequence). CDR3 length: 14 residues. In DNA, the CDR3 is TGTGCCAGCAAACGGTCAGGGGTGATCTACGAGCAGTACTTC. Translation gives CASKRSGVIYEQYF.

CDR3: CATSRRDRGTDTQYF. CDR3 DNA sequence: TGTGCCACCAGCAGGCGGGACAGGGGCACAGATACGCAGTATTTT. The V call is TRBV15, the J call TRBJ2-3; 9 bases map to TRBD1. The CDR3 totals 15 residues. Germline trimming cut 3 bases from V and 1 base from J; bases unmatched to any gene: 2. Looked up from germline, CDR1 is LNHNV and CDR2 is YYDKDF (reference sequence).

The chain employs TRBV18 and TRBJ1-1, with a tentative D call TRBD1 (6 bases). Germline loops: CDR1 KGHSH, CDR2 LQKENI. Between the trimmed V and J ends, which lost 2 bases and 5 bases, there was a span of 18 bases. The CDR3 has 16 residues. CDR3 bases: TGTGCCAGCTCACCAGCAGGGGCCGTACGCTGGACTGAAGCTTTCTTT. Translation: CASSPAGAVRWTEAFF.

The DNA of the CDR3 is TGTGCCAGCAGTTACCCTCAGGACTACGAGCAGTACTTC. Protein product: CASSYPQDYEQYF. The J gene is TRBJ2-7, the V gene TRBV6-5; unclear D gene. V shed 2 bases and J shed 3 bases, with 8 bases lying between them. Germline CDR1 is MNHEY and CDR2 is SVGAGI. The CDR3 spans 13 residues.

The chain joins TRBV9 to TRBJ1-3; D call uncertain. Trimming shortened V by 0 bases and J by 4 bases, and 11 bases separated the two germline ends. This CDR3 spans 15 amino acids. CDR1 is SGDLS and CDR2 is YYNGEE in the germline V gene. CDR3: CASSVDRGGGNTIYF. As DNA, the CDR3 is TGTGCCAGCAGCGTAGACCGCGGTGGGGGAAACACCATATATTTT.

The chain links TRBV12-5 to TRBJ1-1, with a weak D call TRBD1 (5 bases). V was clipped by 6 bases and J by 0 bases, with 20 bases between them. The CDR3 has 17 amino acids. CDR1 and CDR2 from the germline V gene are LGHNT and FRNRAP. The CDR3 bases are TGTGCTAGTGGGACGGCGGCAGGGTGGTTAGTGAACACTGAAGCTTTCTTT. Encoded protein: CASGTAAGWLVNTEAFF.

The chain couples TRBV7-9 to TRBJ1-1; D possibly corresponds to TRBD1 (5 bases). This CDR3 is built from 12 residues. Trimming took 5 bases from V and 5 from J, leaving 9 bases between them. CDR1 is SEHNR and CDR2 is FQNEAQ in the germline V gene (reference sequence). Here the CDR3 reads CASSAGTTEAFF. The CDR3 region has the DNA TGTGCCAGCAGCGCCGGGACTACTGAAGCTTTCTTT.

This clone was counted a single time. The V and J genes are TRBV15 and TRBJ2-5, with D tentatively TRBD2 (5 bases). CDR1 is LNHNV, CDR2 YYDKDF, per germline (reference sequence). This CDR3 has 15 residues. V lost 1 base, J lost 2 bases, and 11 bases lay in between. The DNA of the CDR3 is TGTGCCACCAGCAGAGGCGGGCGAACTCAAGAGACCCAGTACTTC. As protein: CATSRGGRTQETQYF.

This chain links TRBV5-1 with TRBJ2-5; D unclear. Trimming took off 5 bases at V and 5 bases at J, with 10 bases between the two ends. The CDR3 loop spans 12 amino acids. Germline V CDR1 and CDR2: SGHRS, YFSETQ. CDR3 nucleotides: TGCGCCAGCAGTTTTGATCGGGAGACCCAGTACTTC. Protein product: CASSFDRETQYF.

The rearrangement links TRBV10-3 to TRBJ1-1; 12 bases align to TRBD1. The CDR3 sequence is 16 residues long. V shed 7 bases, J shed 1 base, and the junction held 7 bases outside the gene matches. Germline-derived CDR1 and CDR2 are ENHRY and SYGVKD. The CDR3 spells CAINPGQGAGNTEAFF. The CDR3 DNA sequence: TGTGCCATCAATCCGGGACAGGGGGCGGGGAACACTGAAGCTTTCTTT.

The rearrangement joins TRBV19 to TRBJ1-6; D gene ambiguous. The V end lost 3 bases, the J end lost 14 bases, and 17 bases lay between the germline ends. Germline CDR1 and CDR2: LNHDA and SQIVND (reference sequence). The CDR3 is made up of 14 amino acids. The CDR3 loop is CASSMLRGSIALHF. For the CDR3, the DNA is TGTGCCAGTAGTATGTTAAGAGGGAGTATAGCCCTCCACTTT.

The chain is built from TRBV7-8 and TRBJ1-1; the D is unclear. Germline values: CDR1 SGHVS, CDR2 FQNEAQ. This CDR3 is built from 16 residues. With 0 bases removed from V and 0 bases from J, the gap between germline ends came to 11 bases. The CDR3 is CASSLAPGYMNTEAFF. The DNA for the CDR3 is TGTGCCAGCAGCTTAGCGCCGGGGTATATGAACACTGAAGCTTTCTTT.

This clone came up once. CDR3 in DNA: TGCAGCGTACAGGGGGACACTGAAGCTTTCTTT. As protein: CSVQGDTEAFF. The chain combines TRBV29-1 with TRBJ1-1; 8 bases are a match to TRBD1. The CDR3 has 11 amino acids. Trimming removed 6 bases from V and 3 bases from J; junction bases left unmatched: 0. Per the germline V gene, CDR1 is SQVTM and CDR2 is ANQGSEA.

Ten or more counts support this clone. The chain carries TRBV10-1 and TRBJ2-2; 7 nucleotides align to TRBD2. J lost 9 bases, V lost 6 bases, and 7 bases had no gene match. This CDR3 contains 13 residues. Germline values: CDR1 WNHNN, CDR2 SYGVQD (reference sequence). CDR3 residues: CASSAGGGWELFF. CDR3 bases: TGCGCCAGCAGCGCTGGGGGGGGTTGGGAGCTGTTTTTT.

This chain connects TRBV6-7 to TRBJ2-7, with 7 bases lining up with TRBD1. TRBV6-7 has ORF status, its function being uncertain. J lost 0 bases, V lost 4 bases, and 12 bases had no gene match. The CDR3 sequence is 17 residues long. The CDR3 DNA follows: TGTGCCAGCAGTTTTAAGAGGGGGCCTAACCACTCCTACGAGCAGTACTTC. It is translated as CASSFKRGPNHSYEQYF.

This chain connects TRBV3-1 (or the pseudogene TRBV3-2) to TRBJ2-1; 10 bases are shared with TRBD1. J lost 9 bases, V lost 5 bases, and 10 bases had no gene match. This CDR3 has 15 amino acids. The germline CDR1 and CDR2 sequences are LGHDT and YNNKEL (reference sequence). The CDR3 spells CASSTPGQGSREQFF. The CDR3 nucleotides read TGTGCCAGCAGCACACCGGGACAGGGGTCCCGTGAGCAGTTCTTC.

A note on this clone: The sample contains more than one DNA sequence encoding this CDR3. The CDR3 here is CASSPTGGSNQPQHF. The CDR3 region has the DNA TGTGCCAGCAGTCCTACAGGGGGTAGCAATCAGCCCCAGCATTTT. The gene calls are TRBV28 and TRBJ1-5; TRBD1 matches at 8 bases. The V segment lost 5 bases and the J segment 0 bases; nucleotides outside the gene matches: 3. The CDR3 loop spans 15 amino acids. CDR1 is MDHEN and CDR2 is SYDVKM in the germline V gene.

This clone was recorded a few times. This CDR3 is also generated by other DNA sequences in the sample. The CDR3 DNA reads TGTGCCAGTAGTATGGGCCGGGGTTCGAGCAATCAGCCCCAGCATTTT. This codes for CASSMGRGSSNQPQHF. The V call is TRBV19, the J call TRBJ1-5, with D unclear. With 3 bases removed from V and 1 base from J, the gap between germline ends came to 13 bases. CDR1 and CDR2 (germline): LNHDA, SQIVND (reference sequence). This CDR3 comprises 16 residues.

J is TRBJ2-3 and V is TRBV29-1; 7 nucleotides match TRBD1. Germline CDR1 SQVTM, CDR2 ANQGSEA. This CDR3 has 15 amino acids. J lost 3 bases, V lost 8 bases, and 14 bases had no gene match. CDR3 in DNA: TGCAGCACAAATCGAGGGGGCGGCTCGACAGATACGCAGTATTTT. Amino acid sequence: CSTNRGGGSTDTQYF.

This chain uses TRBV28 with TRBJ2-1; TRBD1 aligns across 8 bases. V lost 1 base, J lost 5 bases, and 7 bases stayed unmatched. Looked up from germline, CDR1 is MDHEN and CDR2 is SYDVKM. This CDR3 has 16 residues. The CDR3 DNA sequence: TGTGCCAGCAGTTTATTCGGCAGGGGGCGAAACAATGAGCAGTTCTTC. Protein sequence: CASSLFGRGRNNEQFF.

The V gene is TRBV12-3 or TRBV12-4, the J gene TRBJ1-4, with D perhaps TRBD1 (5 bases). The V and J ends lost 6 bases and 6 bases respectively, with 11 bases between them. The CDR3 totals 13 residues. CDR3 sequence (DNA): TGTGCCAGCAGCGGGGGACTTTATGAAAAACTGTTTTTT. Protein product: CASSGGLYEKLFF.

The chain employs TRBV28 and TRBJ2-1; a possible D gene is TRBD1 (5 bases). Trimming shortened V by 2 bases and J by 2 bases, and 10 bases separated the two germline ends. Germline V gene sequence: CDR1 MDHEN, CDR2 SYDVKM. There are 15 residues in the CDR3. The CDR3 sequence: CASSLVQGAYNEQFF. The DNA of the CDR3 is TGTGCCAGCAGTTTAGTCCAGGGCGCCTACAATGAGCAGTTCTTC.